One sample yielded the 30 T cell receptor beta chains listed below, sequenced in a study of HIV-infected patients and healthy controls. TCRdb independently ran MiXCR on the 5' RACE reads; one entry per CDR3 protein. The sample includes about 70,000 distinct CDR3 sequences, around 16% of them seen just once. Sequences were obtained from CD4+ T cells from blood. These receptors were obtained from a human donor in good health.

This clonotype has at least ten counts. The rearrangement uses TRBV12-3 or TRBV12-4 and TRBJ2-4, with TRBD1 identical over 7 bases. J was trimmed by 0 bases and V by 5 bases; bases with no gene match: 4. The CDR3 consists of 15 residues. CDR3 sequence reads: CASSEQGLAKNIQYF. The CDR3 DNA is TGTGCCAGCAGTGAACAGGGGCTAGCCAAAAACATTCAGTACTTC.

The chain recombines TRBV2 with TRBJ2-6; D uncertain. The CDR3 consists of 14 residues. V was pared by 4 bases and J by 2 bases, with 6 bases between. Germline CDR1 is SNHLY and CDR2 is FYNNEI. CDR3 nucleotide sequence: TGTGCCAGCAGTGGCATTACTGGGGCCAACGTCCTGACTTTC. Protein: CASSGITGANVLTF.

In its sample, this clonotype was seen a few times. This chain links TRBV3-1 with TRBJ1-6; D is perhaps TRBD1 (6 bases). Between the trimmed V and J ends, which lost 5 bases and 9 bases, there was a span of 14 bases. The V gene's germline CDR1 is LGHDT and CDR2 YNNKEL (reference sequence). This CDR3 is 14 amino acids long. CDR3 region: CASSSGAGGSPLHF. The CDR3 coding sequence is TGTGCCAGCAGCTCAGGGGCAGGTGGTTCACCCCTCCACTTT.

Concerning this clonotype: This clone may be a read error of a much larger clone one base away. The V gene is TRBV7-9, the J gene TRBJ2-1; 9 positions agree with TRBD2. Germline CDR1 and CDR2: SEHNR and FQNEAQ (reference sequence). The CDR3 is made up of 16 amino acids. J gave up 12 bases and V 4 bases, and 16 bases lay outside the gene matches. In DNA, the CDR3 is TGTGCCAGCAGCTCCGTAGTGCCGGGACTAGCTAGTGGGCAGTTCTTC. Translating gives CASSSVVPGLASGQFF.

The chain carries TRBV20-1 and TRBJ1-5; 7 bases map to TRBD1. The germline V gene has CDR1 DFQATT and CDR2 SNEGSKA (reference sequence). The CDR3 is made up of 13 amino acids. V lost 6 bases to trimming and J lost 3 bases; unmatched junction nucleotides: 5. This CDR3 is CSATGQVNQPQHF. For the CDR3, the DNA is TGCAGTGCCACAGGACAGGTCAATCAGCCCCAGCATTTT.

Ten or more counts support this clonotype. The CDR3 DNA sequence: TGCAGTGCTAGTGACGGCAGGGACCCGGTACAGCCCCAGCATTTT. Amino acid sequence: CSASDGRDPVQPQHF. The chain is built from TRBV20-1 and TRBJ1-5, with D possibly TRBD1 on 5 matching bases. Deletions cut 3 bases from V and 7 bases from J, with 19 bases between. The CDR3 totals 15 residues. The germline V gene encodes CDR1 DFQATT and CDR2 SNEGSKA (reference sequence).

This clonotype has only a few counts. CDR3 loop: CASSPMGAGANVLTF. CDR3 nucleotides: TGCGCCAGCAGCCCGATGGGGGCTGGGGCCAACGTCCTGACTTTC. V is TRBV5-1 and J is TRBJ2-6; perhaps D is TRBD1 or TRBD2 (5 bases each). Trimming pared 4 bases from V and 2 bases from J, leaving 10 bases between. CDR3 length equals 15 residues. Germline values: CDR1 SGHRS, CDR2 YFSETQ.

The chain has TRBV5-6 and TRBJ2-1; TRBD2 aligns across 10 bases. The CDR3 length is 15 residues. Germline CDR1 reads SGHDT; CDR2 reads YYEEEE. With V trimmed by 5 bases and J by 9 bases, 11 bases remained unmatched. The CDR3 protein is CASSSLAGDSTEQFF. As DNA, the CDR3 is TGTGCCAGCAGTTCTCTAGCGGGAGATTCCACTGAGCAGTTCTTC.

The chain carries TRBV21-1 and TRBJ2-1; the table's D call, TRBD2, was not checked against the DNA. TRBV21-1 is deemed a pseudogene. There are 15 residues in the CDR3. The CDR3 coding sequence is TGTGCCAGCGGGGTGGAGGGAGCGGGAGCGGGGGAGCAGTTCTTC. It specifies CASGVEGAGAGEQFF.

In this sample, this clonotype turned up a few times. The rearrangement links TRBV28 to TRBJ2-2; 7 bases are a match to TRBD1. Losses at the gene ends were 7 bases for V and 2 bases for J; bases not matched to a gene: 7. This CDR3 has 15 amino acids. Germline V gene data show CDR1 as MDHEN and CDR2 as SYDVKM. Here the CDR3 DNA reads TGTGCCAGCAATTTTGGGACAGTTAACACCGGGGAGCTGTTTTTT. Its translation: CASNFGTVNTGELFF.

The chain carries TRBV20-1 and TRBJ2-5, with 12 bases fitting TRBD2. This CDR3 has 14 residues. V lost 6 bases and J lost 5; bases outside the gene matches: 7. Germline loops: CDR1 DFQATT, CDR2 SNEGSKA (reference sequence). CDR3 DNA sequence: TGCAGTGCCGGGGCTAGCGGGGGGGCTGAGACCCAGTACTTC. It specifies CSAGASGGAETQYF.

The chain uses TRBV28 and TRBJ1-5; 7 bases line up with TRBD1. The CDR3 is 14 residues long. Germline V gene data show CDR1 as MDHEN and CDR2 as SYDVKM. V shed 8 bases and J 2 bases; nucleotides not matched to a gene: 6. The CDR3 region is CASLAGGRNQPQHF. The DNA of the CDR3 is TGTGCCAGCCTGGCAGGGGGTCGCAATCAGCCCCAGCATTTT. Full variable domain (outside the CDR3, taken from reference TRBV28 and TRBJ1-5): DVKVTQSSRYLVKRTGEKVFLECVQDMDHENMFWYRQDPGLGLRLIYFSYDVKMKEKGDIPEGYSVSREKKERFSLILESASTNQTSMYLCASLAGGRNQPQHFGDGTRLSIL.

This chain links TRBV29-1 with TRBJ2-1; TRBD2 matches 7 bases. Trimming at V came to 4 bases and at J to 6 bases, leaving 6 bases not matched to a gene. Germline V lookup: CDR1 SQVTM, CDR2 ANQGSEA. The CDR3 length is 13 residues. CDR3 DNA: TGCAGCGTTGGGGGGGGGGTTGGCAATGAGCAGTTCTTC. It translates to CSVGGGVGNEQFF.

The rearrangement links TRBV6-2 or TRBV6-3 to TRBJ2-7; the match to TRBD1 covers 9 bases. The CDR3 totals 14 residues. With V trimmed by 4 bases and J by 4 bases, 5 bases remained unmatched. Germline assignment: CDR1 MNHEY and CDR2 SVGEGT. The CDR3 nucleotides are TGTGCCAGCAGTTTGATCGGACAGGGGTACGAGCAGTACTTC. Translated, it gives CASSLIGQGYEQYF.

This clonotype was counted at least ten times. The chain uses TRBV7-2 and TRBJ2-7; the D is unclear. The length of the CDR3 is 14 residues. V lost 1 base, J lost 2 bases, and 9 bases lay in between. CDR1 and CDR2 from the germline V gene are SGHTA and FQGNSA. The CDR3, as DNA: TGTGCCAGCAGCTTAGGTGGGCCGACCTACGAGCAGTACTTC. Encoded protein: CASSLGGPTYEQYF. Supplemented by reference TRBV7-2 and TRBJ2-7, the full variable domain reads GAGVSQSPSNKVTEKGKDVELRCDPISGHTALYWYRQSLGQGLEFLIYFQGNSAPDKSGLPSDRFSAERTGGSVSTLTIQRTQQEDSAVYLCASSLGGPTYEQYFGPGTRLTVT.

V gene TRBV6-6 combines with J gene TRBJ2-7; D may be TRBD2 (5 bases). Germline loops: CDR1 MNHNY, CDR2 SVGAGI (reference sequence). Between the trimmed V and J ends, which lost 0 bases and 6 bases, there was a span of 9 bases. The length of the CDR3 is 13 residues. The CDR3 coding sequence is TGTGCCAGCAGTTACTCGCGGGCCGTCGAGCAGTACTTC. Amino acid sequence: CASSYSRAVEQYF.

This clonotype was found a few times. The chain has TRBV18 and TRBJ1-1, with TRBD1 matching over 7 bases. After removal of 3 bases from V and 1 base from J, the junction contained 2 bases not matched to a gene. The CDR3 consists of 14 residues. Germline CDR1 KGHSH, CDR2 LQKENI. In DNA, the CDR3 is TGTGCCAGCTCACCGGGACAGCAGAACACTGAAGCTTTCTTT. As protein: CASSPGQQNTEAFF.

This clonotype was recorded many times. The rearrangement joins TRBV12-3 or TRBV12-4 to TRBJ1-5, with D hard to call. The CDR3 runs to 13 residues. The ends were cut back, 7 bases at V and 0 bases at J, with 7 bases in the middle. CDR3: CASTAYSNQPQHF. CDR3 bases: TGTGCCAGCACCGCGTATAGCAATCAGCCCCAGCATTTT.

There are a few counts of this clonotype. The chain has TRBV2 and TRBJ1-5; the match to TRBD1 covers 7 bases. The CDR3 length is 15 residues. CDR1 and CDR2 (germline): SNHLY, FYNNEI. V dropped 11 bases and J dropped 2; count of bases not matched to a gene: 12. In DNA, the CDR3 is TGTGCCTCAGGAGCCGAGACAGGGCGCAATCAGCCCCAGCATTTT. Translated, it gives CASGAETGRNQPQHF.

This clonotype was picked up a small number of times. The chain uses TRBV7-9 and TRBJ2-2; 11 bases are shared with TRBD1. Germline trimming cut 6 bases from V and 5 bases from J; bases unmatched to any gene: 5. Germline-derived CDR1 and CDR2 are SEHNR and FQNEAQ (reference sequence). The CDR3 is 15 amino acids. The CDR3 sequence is CASRRTGGGTGELFF. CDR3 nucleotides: TGTGCCAGCAGAAGGACAGGGGGCGGTACCGGGGAGCTGTTTTTT. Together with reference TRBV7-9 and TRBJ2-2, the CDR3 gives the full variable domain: DTGVSQNPRHKITKRGQNVTFRCDPISEHNRLYWYRQTLGQGPEFLTYFQNEAQLEKSRLLSDRFSAERPKGSFSTLEIQRTEQGDSAMYLCASRRTGGGTGELFFGEGSRLTVL.

In nucleotides, the CDR3 is TGCAGTGCTAGAACCCCCGGGACAGGGTTCGCCATATATTTT. Translating it yields CSARTPGTGFAIYF. The gene calls are TRBV20-1 and TRBJ1-3; the match to TRBD1 covers 9 bases. Per the germline V gene, CDR1 is DFQATT and CDR2 is SNEGSKA (reference sequence). J was trimmed by 11 bases and V by 2 bases; bases with no gene match: 10. The CDR3 runs to 14 residues.

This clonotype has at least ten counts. In nucleotides, the CDR3 is TGCGCCAGCAGCTTGGTCCAGGTCTCCGGGGAGCTGTTTTTT. Its translation: CASSLVQVSGELFF. The gene calls are TRBV5-1 and TRBJ2-2; D not certain. CDR1 and CDR2 from the germline V gene are SGHRS and YFSETQ. Trimming removed 0 bases at V and 6 bases at J, with 9 bases between. The CDR3 length is 14 residues.

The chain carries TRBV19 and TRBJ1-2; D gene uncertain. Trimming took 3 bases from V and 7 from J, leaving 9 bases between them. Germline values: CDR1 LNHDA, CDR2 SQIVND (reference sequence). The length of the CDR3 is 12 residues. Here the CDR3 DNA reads TGTGCCAGTAGTATCCAATGGGGTGGCTACACCTTC. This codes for CASSIQWGGYTF.

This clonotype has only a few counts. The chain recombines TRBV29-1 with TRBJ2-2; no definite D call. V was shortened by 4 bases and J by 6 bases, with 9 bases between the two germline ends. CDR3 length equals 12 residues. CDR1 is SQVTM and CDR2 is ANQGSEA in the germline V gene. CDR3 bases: TGCAGCGTTGGCTCCACCCCCGGGGAGCTGTTTTTT. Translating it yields CSVGSTPGELFF.

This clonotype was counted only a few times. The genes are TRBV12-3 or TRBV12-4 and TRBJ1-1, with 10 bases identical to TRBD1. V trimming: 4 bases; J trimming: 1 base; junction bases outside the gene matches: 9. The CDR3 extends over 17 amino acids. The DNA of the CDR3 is TGTGCCAGCAGTTCAACCGGGACAGGGGCGAGGAACACTGAAGCTTTCTTT. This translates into CASSSTGTGARNTEAFF.

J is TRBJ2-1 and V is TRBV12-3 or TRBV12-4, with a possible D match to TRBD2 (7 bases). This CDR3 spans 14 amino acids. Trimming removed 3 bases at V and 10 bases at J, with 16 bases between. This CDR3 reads CASSLGGTMREQFF. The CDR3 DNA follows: TGTGCCAGCAGTTTGGGGGGGACAATGCGAGAGCAGTTCTTC.

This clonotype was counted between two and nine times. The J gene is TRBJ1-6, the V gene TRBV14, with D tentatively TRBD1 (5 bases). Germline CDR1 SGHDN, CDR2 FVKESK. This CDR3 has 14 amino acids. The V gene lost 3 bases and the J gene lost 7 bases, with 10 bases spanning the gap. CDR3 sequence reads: CASSQQGKNSPLHF. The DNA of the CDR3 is TGTGCCAGCAGCCAGCAGGGCAAAAATTCACCCCTCCACTTT.

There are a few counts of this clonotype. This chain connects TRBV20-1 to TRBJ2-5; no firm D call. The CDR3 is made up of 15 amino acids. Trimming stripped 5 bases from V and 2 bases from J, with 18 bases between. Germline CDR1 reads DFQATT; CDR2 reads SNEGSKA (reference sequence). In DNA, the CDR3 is TGCAGTGCTCCAAGACTTGGCGGTAGACAAGAGACCCAGTACTTC. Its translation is CSAPRLGGRQETQYF.

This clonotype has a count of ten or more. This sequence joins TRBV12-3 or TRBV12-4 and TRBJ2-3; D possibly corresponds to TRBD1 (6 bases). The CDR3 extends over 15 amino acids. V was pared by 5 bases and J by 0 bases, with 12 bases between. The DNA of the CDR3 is TGTGCCAGCAGTCGCGACAGGACTAGCACAGATACGCAGTATTTT. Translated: CASSRDRTSTDTQYF.

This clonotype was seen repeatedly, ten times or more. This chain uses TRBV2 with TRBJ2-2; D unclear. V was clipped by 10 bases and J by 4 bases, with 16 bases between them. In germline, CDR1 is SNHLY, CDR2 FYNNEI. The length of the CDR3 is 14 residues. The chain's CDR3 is CATRLLDTTGELFF. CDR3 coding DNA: TGTGCCACCCGACTGTTAGACACCACCGGGGAGCTGTTTTTT.